This T cell receptor (beta chain) is drawn from a study of blood T cell repertoires in COVID-19 (TCRdb year 2020). Regarding the research as a whole: Samples covering the acute and convalescent phases of COVID-19 were provided by collaborators in the United States, Italy and Spain. The prospective study material was composed of cDNA or gDNA derived from T cells, B-cell-depleted T cells, or PBMCs. The dataset comprised deeply sampled blood TCRbeta repertoires from subjects exposed to, actively infected with, or recovered from COVID-19. The repertoires were released in a freely available public database meant as a resource for research on the immune response to SARS-CoV-2. The samples were drawn from two sources: the first 160 participants of the ongoing ImmuneRACE study, and about 1,300 subjects contributed by 6 global collaborators. Sample metadata almost always included a de-identified subject ID, COVID-19 status, age in years and sex. Where available, HLA class I and class II types were obtained from metadata supplied by the sample provider rather than from assay-based typing.

Broad study findings and their caveats: Clinical and demographic metadata were provided uncurated, with the amount varying by source and participant.

As concerns this clone: Its antigen target is currently unknown. Base qualities are not provided; no much larger clone lies one nucleotide away.

Participants in the prospective study were enrolled through a virtual design, were aged about 18 to 100 years, and lived in roughly 24 United States geographic areas. In the prospective study, participants were assigned to cohorts based on the clinical history participants reported in a screening survey and a study questionnaire. Each participant in the prospective study had whole blood, serum and a nasopharyngeal or oropharyngeal swab collected by mobile phlebotomists. Additional blood draws and questionnaires over an approximately 2-month period could optionally be provided by prospective study participants. Before DNA extraction, prospective study blood samples were shipped either frozen or at room temperature. TCRbeta CDR3 regions were amplified from genomic DNA by means of the immunoSEQ Assay, a bias-controlled multiplex PCR. In the paper's pipeline: The number of nucleated cells in each sample was estimated by amplification of reference gene primers within the assay. Sequence reads were collapsed and filtered to measure the absolute abundance of every unique TCRbeta CDR3 rearrangement. For each sample, productive Simpson clonality was calculated by taking the square root of Simpson's diversity index across productive rearrangements. The source is immuneACCESS, and TCRdb retained only in-frame sequences with V and J called. Part of the clones is not carried over; for the studies checked, unresolved V genes explain less than half of this, and the remainder is unexplained. D and trimming come from the DNA, and the V and J calls and clone size come from that table. Counted in this sample were 150,000 to 200,000 clones; around 76% of them appeared once. The top ten clonotypes cover about a sixth of the sample.

The sequence was obtained from a woman between 50 and 59 years old with acute COVID-19. Input material: PBMCs or T cells enriched from blood (not recorded which).

The CDR3 loop reads CASSRRQGFNYGYTF. Here is the DNA: TGTGCCAGCAGCCGACGCCAGGGATTTAACTATGGCTACACCTTC. The V and J segments used are TRBV6-5 and TRBJ1-2; matching of 5 bases hints at TRBD1 as the D gene. The cysteine opens and the phenylalanine closes a CDR3 of 15 amino acids. Only the CDR3 part of the read is kept: 45 bases, read in frame from the first base. CDR1 and CDR2 are drawn from the germline V gene: MNHEY, SVGAGI. Trimming costs V 6 bases and J 1 base, and their ends lie 15 bases apart.